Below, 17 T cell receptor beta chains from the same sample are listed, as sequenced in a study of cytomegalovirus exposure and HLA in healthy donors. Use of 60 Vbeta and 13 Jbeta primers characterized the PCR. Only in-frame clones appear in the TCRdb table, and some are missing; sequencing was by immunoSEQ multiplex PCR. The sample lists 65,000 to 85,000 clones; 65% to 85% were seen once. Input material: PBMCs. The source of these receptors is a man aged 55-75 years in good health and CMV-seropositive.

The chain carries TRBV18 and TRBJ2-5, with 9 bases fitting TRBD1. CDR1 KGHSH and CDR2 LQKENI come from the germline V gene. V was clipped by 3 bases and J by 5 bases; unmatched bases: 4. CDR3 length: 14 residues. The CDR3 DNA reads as TGTGCCAGCTCACCGGGACAGGGAGGCGAGACCCAGTACTTC. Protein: CASSPGQGGETQYF. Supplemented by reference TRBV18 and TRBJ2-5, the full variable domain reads NAGVMQNPRHLVRRRGQEARLRCSPMKGHSHVYWYRQLPEEGLKFMVYLQKENIIDESGMPKERFSAEFPKEGPSILRIQQVVRGDSAAYFCASSPGQGGETQYFGPGTRLLVL.

The CDR3 bases are TGTGCCAGCAGTGCGGGGTCAGGTCAGCCCCAGCATTTT. Amino acid sequence: CASSAGSGQPQHF. The chain employs TRBV6-5 and TRBJ1-5; D is undetermined. The germline V and J ends were trimmed by 5 bases and 6 bases, with 11 bases remaining between them. The CDR3 has 13 amino acids. The germline gives CDR1 MNHEY, CDR2 SVGAGI.

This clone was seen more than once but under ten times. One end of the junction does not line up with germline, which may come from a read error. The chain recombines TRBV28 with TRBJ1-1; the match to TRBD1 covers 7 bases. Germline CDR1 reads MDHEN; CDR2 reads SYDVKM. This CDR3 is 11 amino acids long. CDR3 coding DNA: TGTGCCAGCAGCTGGACAGGTCCCGATGTCTTT. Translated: CASSWTGPDVF.

CDR3 sequence (DNA): TGTGCCAGCAGCCAAGGTTACCAGCAGGGGTACGAGCAGTACTTC. It specifies CASSQGYQQGYEQYF. The chain couples TRBV14 to TRBJ2-7, with D perhaps matching TRBD1 (6 bases). V lost 1 base, J lost 4 bases, and 14 bases lay in between. Per the germline V gene, CDR1 is SGHDN and CDR2 is FVKESK. The CDR3 is made up of 15 amino acids.

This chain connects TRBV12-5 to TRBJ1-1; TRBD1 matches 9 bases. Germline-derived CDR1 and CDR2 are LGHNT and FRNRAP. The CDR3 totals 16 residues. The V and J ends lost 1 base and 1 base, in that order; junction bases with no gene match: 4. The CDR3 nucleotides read TGTGCTAGTGGTTTGGAGGGGGACAGGGCGAACACTGAAGCTTTCTTT. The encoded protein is CASGLEGDRANTEAFF.

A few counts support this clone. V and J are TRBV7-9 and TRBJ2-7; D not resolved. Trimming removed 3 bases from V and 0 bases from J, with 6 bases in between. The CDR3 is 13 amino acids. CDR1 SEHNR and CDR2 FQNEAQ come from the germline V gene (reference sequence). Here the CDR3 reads CASSLASSYEQYF. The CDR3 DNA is TGTGCCAGCAGCTTGGCTAGCTCCTACGAGCAGTACTTC.

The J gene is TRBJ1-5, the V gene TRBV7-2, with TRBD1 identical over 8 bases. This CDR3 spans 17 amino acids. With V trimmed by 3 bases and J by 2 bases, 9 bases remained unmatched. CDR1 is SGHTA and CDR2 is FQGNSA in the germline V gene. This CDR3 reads CASSLIGQGLRNQPQHF. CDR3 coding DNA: TGTGCCAGCAGCTTGATAGGACAGGGCCTTCGCAATCAGCCCCAGCATTTT.

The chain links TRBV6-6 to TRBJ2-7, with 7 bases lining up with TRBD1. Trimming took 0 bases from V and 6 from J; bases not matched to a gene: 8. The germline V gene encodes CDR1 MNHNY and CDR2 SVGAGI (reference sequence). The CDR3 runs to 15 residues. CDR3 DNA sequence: TGTGCCAGCAGTTACTCGATCCGAAGGGACAGCGAGCAGTACTTC. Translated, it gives CASSYSIRRDSEQYF.

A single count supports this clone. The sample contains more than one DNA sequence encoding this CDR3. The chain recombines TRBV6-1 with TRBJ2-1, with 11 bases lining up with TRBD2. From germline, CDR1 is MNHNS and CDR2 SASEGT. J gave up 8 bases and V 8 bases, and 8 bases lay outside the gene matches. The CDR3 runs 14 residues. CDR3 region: CASVVAGGRDEQFF. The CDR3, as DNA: TGTGCCAGCGTGGTAGCGGGAGGGAGAGATGAGCAGTTCTTC.

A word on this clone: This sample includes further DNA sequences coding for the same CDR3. The CDR3 is CASSQGVGTGGYEQYF. In nucleotides, the CDR3 is TGTGCCAGCAGCCAAGGAGTGGGGACAGGGGGATACGAGCAGTACTTC. The V gene is TRBV4-2, the J gene TRBJ2-7, with TRBD1 matching 11 bases. The CDR3 loop spans 16 amino acids. Germline-derived CDR1 and CDR2 are LGHNA and YNFKEQ. With 1 base clipped from V and 4 bases from J, the junction kept 6 bases outside the gene matches.

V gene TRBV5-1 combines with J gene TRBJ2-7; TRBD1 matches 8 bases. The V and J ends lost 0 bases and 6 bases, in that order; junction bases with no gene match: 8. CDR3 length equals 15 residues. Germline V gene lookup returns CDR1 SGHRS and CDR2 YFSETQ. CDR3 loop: CASSLALAGGLEQYF. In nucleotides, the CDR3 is TGCGCCAGCAGCTTGGCCCTGGCAGGGGGCCTCGAGCAGTACTTC.

In DNA, the CDR3 is TGTGCCAGCAGCCATCTGACAAAGAGCAACGAGCAGTACTTC. Encoded protein: CASSHLTKSNEQYF. This chain connects TRBV7-2 to TRBJ2-7; D gene ambiguous. In germline, CDR1 is SGHTA, CDR2 FQGNSA. CDR3 length: 14 residues. Trimming took off 5 bases at V and 5 bases at J, with 16 bases between the two ends.

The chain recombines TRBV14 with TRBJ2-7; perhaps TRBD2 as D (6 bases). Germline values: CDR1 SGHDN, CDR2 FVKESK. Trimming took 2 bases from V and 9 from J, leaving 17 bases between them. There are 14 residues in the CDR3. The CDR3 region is CASSQHTRGGGQYF. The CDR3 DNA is TGTGCCAGCAGCCAACACACTAGGGGAGGAGGGCAGTACTTC.

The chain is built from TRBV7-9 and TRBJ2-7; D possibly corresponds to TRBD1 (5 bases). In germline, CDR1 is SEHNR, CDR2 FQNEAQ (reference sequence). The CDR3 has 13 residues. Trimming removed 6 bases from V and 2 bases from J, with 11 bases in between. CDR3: CASRGPGAYEQYF. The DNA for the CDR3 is TGTGCCAGCAGGGGGCCTGGGGCCTACGAGCAGTACTTC.

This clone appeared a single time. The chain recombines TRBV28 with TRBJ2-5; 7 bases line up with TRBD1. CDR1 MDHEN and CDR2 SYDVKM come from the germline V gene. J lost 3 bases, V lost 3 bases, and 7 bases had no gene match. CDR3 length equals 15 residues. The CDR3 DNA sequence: TGTGCCAGCAGTTTCTTTTCCGGGACAGAAGAGACCCAGTACTTC. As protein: CASSFFSGTEETQYF.

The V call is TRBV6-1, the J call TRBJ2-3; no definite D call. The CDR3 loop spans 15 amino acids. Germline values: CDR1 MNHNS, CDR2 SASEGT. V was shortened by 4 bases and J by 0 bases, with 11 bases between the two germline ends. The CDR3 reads CASSVSTASTDTQYF. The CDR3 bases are TGTGCCAGCAGTGTATCTACAGCTAGCACAGATACGCAGTATTTT.

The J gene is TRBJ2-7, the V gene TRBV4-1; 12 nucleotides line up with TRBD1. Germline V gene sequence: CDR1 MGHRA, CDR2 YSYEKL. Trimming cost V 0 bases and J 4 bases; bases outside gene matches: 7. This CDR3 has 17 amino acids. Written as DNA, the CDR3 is TGCGCCAGCAGCCAAGATTGGGACAGGGGGCGGGCATACGAGCAGTACTTC. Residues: CASSQDWDRGRAYEQYF.